The clone carrying this T cell receptor beta chain has at least ten counts. Its antigen is not identified. Deletions cut 9 bases from V and 2 bases from J, with 17 bases between. In germline, CDR1 is LGHNT, CDR2 FRNRAP. CDR3 length: 14 amino acids. This entry belongs to a study of tumor-infiltrating lymphocytes in primary liver carcinoma. Study-level findings and limits: It was observed that only about 8-25% of the top clones appeared in every one of the five tumor regions.

Co-extracting RNA and DNA was done with 20-30 mg of unsorted bulk tissue as input. All patients had surgically resected primary liver carcinoma. Enrolled patients were chronically infected with HBV and treatment-naive. cDNA specific to TCR beta was made from 450 to 650 ng of total RNA, with a constant-region primer employed for priming. TCR beta libraries came from three nested multiplex PCR rounds using slightly modified ARM-PCR. Use of TRBV1-TRBV30 forward primers with a C-beta reverse primer characterized the first two PCR rounds, which lasted about 9 cycles each. TCRdb independently ran MiXCR on the multiplex PCR reads; one entry per CDR3 protein. The repertoire holds around 100,000 distinct CDR3 sequences, with around two thirds as singletons.

The receptor comes from a woman aged 55-69 years with primary liver carcinoma and hepatitis B virus infection. Sequenced material: liver tumor tissue from sampling region 2. Sample subset: tumor region T2, inferior pole. This chain joins TRBV12-5 and TRBJ2-7; D uncertain. The DNA of the CDR3 is TGTGCTAGCCCCCTCGAGGTACAGCCCTACGAGCAGTACTTC. Amino acid sequence: CASPLEVQPYEQYF.